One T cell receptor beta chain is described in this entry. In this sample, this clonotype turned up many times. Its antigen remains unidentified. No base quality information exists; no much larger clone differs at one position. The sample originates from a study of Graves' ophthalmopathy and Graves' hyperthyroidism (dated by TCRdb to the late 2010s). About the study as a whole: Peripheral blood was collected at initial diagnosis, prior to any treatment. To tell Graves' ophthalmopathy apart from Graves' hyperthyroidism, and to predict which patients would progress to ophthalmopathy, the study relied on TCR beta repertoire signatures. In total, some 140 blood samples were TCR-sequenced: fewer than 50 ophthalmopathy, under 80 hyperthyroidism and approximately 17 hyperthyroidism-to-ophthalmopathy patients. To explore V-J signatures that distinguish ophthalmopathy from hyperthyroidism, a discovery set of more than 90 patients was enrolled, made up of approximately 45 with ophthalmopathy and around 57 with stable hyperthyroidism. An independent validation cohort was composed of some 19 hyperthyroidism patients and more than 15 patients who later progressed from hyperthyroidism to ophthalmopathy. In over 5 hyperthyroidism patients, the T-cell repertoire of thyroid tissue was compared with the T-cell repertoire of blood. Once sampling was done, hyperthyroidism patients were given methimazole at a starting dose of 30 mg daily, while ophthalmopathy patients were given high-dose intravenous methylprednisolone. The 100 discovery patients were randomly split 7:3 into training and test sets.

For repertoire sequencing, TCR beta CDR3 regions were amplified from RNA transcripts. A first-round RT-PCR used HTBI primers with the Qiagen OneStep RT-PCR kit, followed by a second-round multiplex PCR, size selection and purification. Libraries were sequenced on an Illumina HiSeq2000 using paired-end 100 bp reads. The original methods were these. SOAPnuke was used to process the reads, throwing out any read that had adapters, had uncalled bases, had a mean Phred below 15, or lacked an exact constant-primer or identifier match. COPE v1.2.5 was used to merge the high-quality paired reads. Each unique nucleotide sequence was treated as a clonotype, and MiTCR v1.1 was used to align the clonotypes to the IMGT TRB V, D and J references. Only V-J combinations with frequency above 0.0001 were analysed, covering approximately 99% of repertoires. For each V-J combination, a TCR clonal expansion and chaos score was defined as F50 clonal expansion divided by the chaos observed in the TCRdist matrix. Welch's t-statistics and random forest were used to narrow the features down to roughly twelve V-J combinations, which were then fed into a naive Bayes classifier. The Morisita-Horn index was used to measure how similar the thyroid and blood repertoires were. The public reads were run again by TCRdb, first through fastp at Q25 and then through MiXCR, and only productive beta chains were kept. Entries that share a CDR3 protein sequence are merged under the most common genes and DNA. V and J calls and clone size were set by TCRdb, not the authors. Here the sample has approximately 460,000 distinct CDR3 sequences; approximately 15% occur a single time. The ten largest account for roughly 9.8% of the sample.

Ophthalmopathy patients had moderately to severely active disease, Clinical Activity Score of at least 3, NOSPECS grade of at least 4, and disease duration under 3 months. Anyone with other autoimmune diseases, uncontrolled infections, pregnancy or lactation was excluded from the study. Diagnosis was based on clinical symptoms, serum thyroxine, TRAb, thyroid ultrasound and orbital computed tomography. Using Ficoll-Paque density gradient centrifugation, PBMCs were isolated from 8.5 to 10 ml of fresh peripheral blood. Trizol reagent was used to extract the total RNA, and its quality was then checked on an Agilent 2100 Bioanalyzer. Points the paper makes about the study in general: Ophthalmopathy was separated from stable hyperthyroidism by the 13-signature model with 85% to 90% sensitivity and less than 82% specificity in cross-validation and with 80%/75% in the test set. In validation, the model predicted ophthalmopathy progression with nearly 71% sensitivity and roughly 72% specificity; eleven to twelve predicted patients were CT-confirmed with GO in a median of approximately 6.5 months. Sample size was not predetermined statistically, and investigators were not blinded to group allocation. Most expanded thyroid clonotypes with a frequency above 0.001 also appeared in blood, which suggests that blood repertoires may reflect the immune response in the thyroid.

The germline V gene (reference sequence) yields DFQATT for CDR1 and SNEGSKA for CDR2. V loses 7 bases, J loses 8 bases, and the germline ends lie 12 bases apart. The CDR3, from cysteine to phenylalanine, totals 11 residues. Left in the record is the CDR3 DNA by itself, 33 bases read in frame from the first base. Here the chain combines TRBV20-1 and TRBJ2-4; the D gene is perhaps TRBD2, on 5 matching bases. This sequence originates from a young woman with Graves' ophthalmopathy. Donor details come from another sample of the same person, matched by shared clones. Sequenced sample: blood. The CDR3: CSGRDGYIQYF. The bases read TGCAGTGGACGGGATGGGTACATTCAGTACTTC.